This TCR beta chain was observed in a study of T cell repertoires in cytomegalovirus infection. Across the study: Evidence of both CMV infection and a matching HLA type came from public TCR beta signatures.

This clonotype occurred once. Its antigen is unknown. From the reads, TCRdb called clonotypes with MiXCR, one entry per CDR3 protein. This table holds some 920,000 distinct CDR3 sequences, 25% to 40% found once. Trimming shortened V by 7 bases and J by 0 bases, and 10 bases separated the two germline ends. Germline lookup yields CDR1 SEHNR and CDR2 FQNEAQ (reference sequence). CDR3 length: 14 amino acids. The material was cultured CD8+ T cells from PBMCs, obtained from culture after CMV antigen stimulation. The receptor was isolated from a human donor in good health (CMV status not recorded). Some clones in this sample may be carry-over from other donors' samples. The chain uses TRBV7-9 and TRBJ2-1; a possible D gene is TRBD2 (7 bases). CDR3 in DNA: TGTGCCAGCAAGGGGGGGGCCTCCTACAATGAGCAGTTCTTC. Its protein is CASKGGASYNEQFF.